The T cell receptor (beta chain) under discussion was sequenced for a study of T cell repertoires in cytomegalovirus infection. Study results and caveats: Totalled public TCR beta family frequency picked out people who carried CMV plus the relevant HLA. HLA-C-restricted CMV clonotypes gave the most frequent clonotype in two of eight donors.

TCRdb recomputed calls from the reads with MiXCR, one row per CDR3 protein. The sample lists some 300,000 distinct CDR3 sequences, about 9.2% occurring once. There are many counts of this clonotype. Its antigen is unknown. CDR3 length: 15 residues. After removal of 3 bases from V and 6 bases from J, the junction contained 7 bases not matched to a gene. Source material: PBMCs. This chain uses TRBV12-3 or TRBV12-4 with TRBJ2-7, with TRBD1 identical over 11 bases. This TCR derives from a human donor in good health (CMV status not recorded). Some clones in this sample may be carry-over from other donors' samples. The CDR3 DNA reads TGTGCCAGCAGTTTCGGGACAGGGGGTAAATCCGAGCAGTACGTC. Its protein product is CASSFGTGGKSEQYV.